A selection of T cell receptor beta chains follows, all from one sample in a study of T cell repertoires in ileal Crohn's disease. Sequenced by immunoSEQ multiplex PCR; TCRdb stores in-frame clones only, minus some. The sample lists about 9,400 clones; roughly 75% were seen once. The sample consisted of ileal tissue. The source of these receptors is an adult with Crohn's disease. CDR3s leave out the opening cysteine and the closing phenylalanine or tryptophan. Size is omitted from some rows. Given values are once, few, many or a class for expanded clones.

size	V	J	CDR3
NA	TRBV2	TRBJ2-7	ASSDQREAYEQY
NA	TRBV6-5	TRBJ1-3	ASSRAAAGNTIY
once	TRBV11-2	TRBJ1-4	ASRRTGGGEKLF
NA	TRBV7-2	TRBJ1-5	ASNLGGLQPQH
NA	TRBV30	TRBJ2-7	AWSLGTSFYEQY
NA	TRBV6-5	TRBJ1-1	ASSYSGQGGSEAF
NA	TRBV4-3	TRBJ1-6	ASSLKVISSGSYNSPLH
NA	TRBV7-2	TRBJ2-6	ASRWGGSGANVLT
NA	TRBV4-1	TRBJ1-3	ASSLSGASGNTIY
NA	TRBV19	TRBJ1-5	ASSRQADQPQH
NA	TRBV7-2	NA	ASSLVISITYEQY
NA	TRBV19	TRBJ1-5	ASSMNSPVPIKH
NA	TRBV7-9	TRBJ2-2	ASSPSGTGGATGELF
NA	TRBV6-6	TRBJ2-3	ASSPSGGVATDTQY
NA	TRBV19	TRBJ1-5	ASSKYSNQPQH
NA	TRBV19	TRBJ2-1	ASSTTSAGSYNEQF
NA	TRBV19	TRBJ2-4	ASSIRDSQVAKNIQY
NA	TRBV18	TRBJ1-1	ASSPGTGGATEAF
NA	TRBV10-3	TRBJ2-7	AISAGVYEQY
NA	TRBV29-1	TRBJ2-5	SVPWTSTGTQY
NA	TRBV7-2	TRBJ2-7	ASSLVGTSSYEQY
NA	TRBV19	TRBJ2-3	ASTKTSGVSTDTQY
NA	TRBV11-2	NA	ASRPRGGSSYEQY
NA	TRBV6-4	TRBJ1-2	ASSIDRGYGYT
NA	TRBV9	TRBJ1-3	ASSASISGNTIY
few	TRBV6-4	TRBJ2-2	ASSESDTGELF